Given below is one T cell receptor (beta chain) in context. These data come from a study of blood T cell repertoires in COVID-19. Measured with immunoSEQ multiplex PCR; TCRdb has only the in-frame clones, and not every one. The sample includes 55,000 to 80,000 clones, over 70% of them seen just once. The CDR3 totals 14 residues. This chain connects TRBV21-1 to TRBJ2-7; the table calls TRBD1, which could not be checked here. TRBV21-1 is classified as a pseudogene. This TCR derives from a man aged 50-60 years with active COVID-19. The sample comprised peripheral blood. The CDR3 protein is CASSPRQGFYEQYF. CDR3 bases: TGTGCCAGCAGCCCCCGACAGGGTTTCTACGAGCAGTACTTC.